What follows describes a single T cell receptor beta chain. Its antigen remains unidentified. The junction and the germline gene differ at one end; a read error may be behind it. The data are from a study of CD8 T cells in ankylosing spondylitis. Findings and limits, study-wide: There were earlier reports of some motif variants in reactive arthritis synovial fluid and blood. There was a TCR beta motif, made of several highly homologous variants, that appeared characteristic of ankylosing spondylitis blood. Disease-associated clones were reportedly significantly overrepresented in matched ankylosing spondylitis synovial fluid.

Scientists made TCR beta libraries using quantitative 5'-RACE with molecular barcodes. Via MiXCR, TCRdb re-called the 5' RACE reads, giving one row per CDR3 protein. The sample holds about 540,000 distinct CDR3 sequences, about 13% seen once. The CDR3 extends over 15 amino acids. Germline loops: CDR1 DFQATT, CDR2 SNEGSKA (reference sequence). The chain links TRBV20-1 to TRBJ1-6, with D possibly matching TRBD1 (5 bases). This clonotype originated in a male donor with ankylosing spondylitis. The specimen was blood, either unsorted or a sorted T cell fraction (not recorded which). This CDR3 is CSPRGSSSYNSPLHF. CDR3 DNA: TGCAGTCCTAGGGGCAGTAGCTCCTATAATTCACCCCTCCACTTT.